This T cell receptor beta chain emerged from a study of T cell responses to AZD1222 COVID-19 vaccine. The study, taken as a whole, reports: Repertoire samples came only from after the peak T cell response. At baseline, just a handful of AZD1222 recipients tested seropositive. Clonal diversity was possibly underestimated; the donors were predominantly white British and more often female.

This clone was observed a handful of times. Its cognate antigen is unknown. The protocol was immunoSEQ multiplex PCR, while the TCRdb copy is restricted to in-frame clones and leaves out a portion. The table lists 150,000 to 180,000 clones, around 85% of them singletons. The CDR3 is 15 residues long. With 0 bases removed from V and 2 bases from J, the gap between germline ends came to 10 bases. CDR1 is LGHDT and CDR2 is YNNKEL in the germline V gene (reference sequence). The chain employs TRBV3-1 (or the pseudogene TRBV3-2) and TRBJ2-5; D is unresolved. The TCR was taken from an adult in good health. This sample comprised peripheral blood, obtained on day 0 of MenACWY control vaccination. The CDR3 spells CASSQDSLPQETQYF. The CDR3 DNA reads TGTGCCAGCAGCCAAGACTCCTTACCTCAAGAGACCCAGTACTTC.